This passage covers 5 T cell receptor beta chains from one sample sequenced in a study of T cells in Graves' hyperthyroidism and ophthalmopathy. RNA transcripts served as the template for amplifying TCR beta CDR3 regions. Primed by the HTBI set, a first-round RT-PCR was run on the TCR CDR3. From the multiplex PCR reads, TCRdb called clonotypes with MiXCR, one entry per CDR3 protein. In the table there are approximately 640,000 distinct CDR3 sequences, roughly 17% of which are singletons. Material: blood. These receptors all come from a man over 45 with Graves' hyperthyroidism.

Only a few counts were recorded for this clonotype. The J gene is TRBJ2-7, the V gene TRBV6-2 or TRBV6-3, with D tentatively TRBD1 or TRBD2 (6 bases each). Trimming took off 6 bases at V and 1 base at J, with 19 bases between the two ends. The CDR3 has 16 amino acids. Germline assignment: CDR1 MNHEY and CDR2 SVGEGT. The CDR3 region has the DNA TGTGCCAGCAGAAACGGGGGCGGGATGGCATCCTACGAGCAGTACTTC. Protein: CASRNGGGMASYEQYF.

This clonotype was detected ten times or more. This chain links TRBV24-1 with TRBJ2-2; D is undetermined. Trimming shortened V by 5 bases and J by 5 bases, and 14 bases separated the two germline ends. The V gene's germline CDR1 is KGHDR and CDR2 SFDVKD. The CDR3 has 15 amino acids. The CDR3 reads CATSGPETVTGELFF. The DNA of the CDR3 is TGTGCCACCAGTGGTCCAGAAACGGTAACCGGGGAGCTGTTTTTT.

The V call is TRBV9, the J call TRBJ1-4; 9 bases agree with TRBD1. The CDR3 is made up of 14 amino acids. Germline V lookup: CDR1 SGDLS, CDR2 YYNGEE. After removal of 3 bases from V and 5 bases from J, the junction contained 2 bases not matched to a gene. In nucleotides, the CDR3 is TGTGCCAGCAGCGGGACAGGGGAAAATGAAAAACTGTTTTTT. It is translated as CASSGTGENEKLFF.

A word on this clonotype: A much more abundant neighbour one base away suggests this may be a read error. V is TRBV6-1 and J is TRBJ2-1; 8 nucleotides match TRBD2. Trimming removed 10 bases from V and 6 bases from J; junction bases left unmatched: 17. Germline CDR1 MNHNS, CDR2 SASEGT. The CDR3 totals 16 residues. The CDR3 DNA sequence: TGTGCCACTCAAGGGGAGCGGGAGAGGGCCTGCAATGAGCAGTTCTTC. Residues: CATQGERERACNEQFF.

This clonotype was found many times. The V call is TRBV7-2, the J call TRBJ2-5; 11 bases match TRBD1. J lost 7 bases, V lost 4 bases, and 5 bases had no gene match. The CDR3 spans 14 residues. Per germline, CDR1 SGHTA and CDR2 FQGNSA. CDR3 DNA: TGTGCCAGCAGCTCGGGACAGGGGGAAAGGACCCAGTACTTC. Protein: CASSSGQGERTQYF.